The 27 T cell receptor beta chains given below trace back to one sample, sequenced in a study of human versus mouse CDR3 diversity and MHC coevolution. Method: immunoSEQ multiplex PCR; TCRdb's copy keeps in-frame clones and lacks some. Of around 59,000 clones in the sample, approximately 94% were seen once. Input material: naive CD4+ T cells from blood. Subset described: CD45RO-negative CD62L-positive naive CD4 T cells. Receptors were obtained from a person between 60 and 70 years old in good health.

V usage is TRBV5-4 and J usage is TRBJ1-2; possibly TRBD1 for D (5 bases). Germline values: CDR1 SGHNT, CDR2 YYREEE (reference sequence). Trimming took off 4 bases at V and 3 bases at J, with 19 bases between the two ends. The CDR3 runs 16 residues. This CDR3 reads CASSRNQGGVDYGYTF. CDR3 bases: TGTGCCAGCAGCCGAAACCAGGGAGGCGTCGACTATGGCTACACCTTC.

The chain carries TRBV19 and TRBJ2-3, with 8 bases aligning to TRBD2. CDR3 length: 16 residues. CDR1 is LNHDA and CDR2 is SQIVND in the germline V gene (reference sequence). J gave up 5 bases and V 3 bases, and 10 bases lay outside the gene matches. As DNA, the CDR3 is TGTGCCAGTAGTATGGTTAGCGGCCTAGCGGGAGATACGCAGTATTTT. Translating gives CASSMVSGLAGDTQYF.

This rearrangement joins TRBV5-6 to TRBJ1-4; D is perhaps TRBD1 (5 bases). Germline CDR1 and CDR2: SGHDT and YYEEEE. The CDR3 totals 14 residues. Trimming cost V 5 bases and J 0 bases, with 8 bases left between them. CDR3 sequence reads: CASSRQPTNEKLFF. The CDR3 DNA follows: TGTGCCAGCAGTCGACAGCCAACTAATGAAAAACTGTTTTTT. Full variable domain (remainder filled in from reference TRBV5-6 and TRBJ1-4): DAGVTQSPTHLIKTRGQQVTLRCSPKSGHDTVSWYQQALGQGPQFIFQYYEEEERQRGNFPDRFSGHQFPNYSSELNVNALLLGDSALYLCASSRQPTNEKLFFGSGTQLSVL.

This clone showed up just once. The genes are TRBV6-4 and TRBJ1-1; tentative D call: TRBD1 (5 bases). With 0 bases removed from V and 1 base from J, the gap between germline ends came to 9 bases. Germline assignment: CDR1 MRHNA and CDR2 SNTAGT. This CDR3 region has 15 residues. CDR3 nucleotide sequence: TGTGCCAGCAGTGACTCGAGCCAGGGGAACACTGAAGCTTTCTTT. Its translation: CASSDSSQGNTEAFF.

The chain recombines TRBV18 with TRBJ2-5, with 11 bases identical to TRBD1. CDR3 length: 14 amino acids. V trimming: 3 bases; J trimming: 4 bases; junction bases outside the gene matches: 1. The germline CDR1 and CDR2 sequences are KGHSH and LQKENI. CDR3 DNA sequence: TGTGCCAGCTCACCGGGACAGGGGGGAGAGACCCAGTACTTC. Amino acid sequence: CASSPGQGGETQYF.

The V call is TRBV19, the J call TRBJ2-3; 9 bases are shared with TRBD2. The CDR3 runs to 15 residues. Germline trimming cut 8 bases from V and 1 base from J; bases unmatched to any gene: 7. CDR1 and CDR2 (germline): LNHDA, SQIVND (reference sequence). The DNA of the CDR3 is TGTGCCAGTTGGGCGGGAGGGCCGGGCACAGATACGCAGTATTTT. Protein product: CASWAGGPGTDTQYF.

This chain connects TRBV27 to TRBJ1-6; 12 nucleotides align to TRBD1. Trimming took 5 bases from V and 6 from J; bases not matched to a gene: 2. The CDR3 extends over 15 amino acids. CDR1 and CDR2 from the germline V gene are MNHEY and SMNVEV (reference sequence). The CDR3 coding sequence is TGTGCCAGCAGTAGGGGACAGGGGGCTAATTCACCCCTCCACTTT. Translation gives CASSRGQGANSPLHF.

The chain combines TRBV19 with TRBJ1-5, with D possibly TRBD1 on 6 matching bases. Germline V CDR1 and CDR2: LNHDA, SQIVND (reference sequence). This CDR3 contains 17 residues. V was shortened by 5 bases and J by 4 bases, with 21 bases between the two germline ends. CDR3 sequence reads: CASSEVHNRGGNQPQHF. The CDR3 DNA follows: TGTGCCAGTAGTGAGGTCCATAATAGGGGGGGTAATCAGCCCCAGCATTTT. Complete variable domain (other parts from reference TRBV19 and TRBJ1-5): DGGITQSPKYLFRKEGQNVTLSCEQNLNHDAMYWYRQDPGQGLRLIYYSQIVNDFQKGDIAEGYSVSREKKESFPLTVTSAQKNPTAFYLCASSEVHNRGGNQPQHFGDGTRLSIL.

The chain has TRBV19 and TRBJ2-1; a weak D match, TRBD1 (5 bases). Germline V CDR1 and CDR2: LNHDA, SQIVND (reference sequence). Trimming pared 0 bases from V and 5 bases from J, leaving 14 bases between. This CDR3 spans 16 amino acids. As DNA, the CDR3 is TGTGCCAGTAGTATAGACGGCAGGACATCCAACAATGAGCAGTTCTTC. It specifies CASSIDGRTSNNEQFF.

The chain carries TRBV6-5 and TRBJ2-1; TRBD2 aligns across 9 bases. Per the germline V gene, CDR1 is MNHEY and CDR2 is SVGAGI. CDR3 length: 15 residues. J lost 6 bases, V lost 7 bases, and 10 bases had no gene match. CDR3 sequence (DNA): TGTGCCAGCACTAATGGCGGCGGGAGGGCCAATGAGCAGTTCTTC. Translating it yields CASTNGGGRANEQFF.

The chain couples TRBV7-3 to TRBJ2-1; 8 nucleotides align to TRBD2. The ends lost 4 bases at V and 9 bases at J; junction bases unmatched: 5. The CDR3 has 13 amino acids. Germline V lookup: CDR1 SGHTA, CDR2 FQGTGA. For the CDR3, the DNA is TGTGCCAGCAGCTCAGCGGGGGATTCTGAGCAGTTCTTC. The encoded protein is CASSSAGDSEQFF.

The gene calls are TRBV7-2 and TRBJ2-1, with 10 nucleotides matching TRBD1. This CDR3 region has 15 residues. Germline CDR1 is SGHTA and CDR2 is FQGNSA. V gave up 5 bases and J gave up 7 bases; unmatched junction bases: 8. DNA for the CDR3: TGTGCCAGCAGCGCTCTGACAGGGGGCGTGAATGAGCAGTTCTTC. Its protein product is CASSALTGGVNEQFF.

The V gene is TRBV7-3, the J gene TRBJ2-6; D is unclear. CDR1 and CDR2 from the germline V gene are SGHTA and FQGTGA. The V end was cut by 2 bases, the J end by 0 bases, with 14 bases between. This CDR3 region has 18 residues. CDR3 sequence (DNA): TGTGCCAGCAGCTTAGGTCCGCTGGTGAGCTCTGGGGCCAACGTCCTGACTTTC. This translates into CASSLGPLVSSGANVLTF.

Written as DNA, the CDR3 is TGTGCCAGCAGTTTAACCCCGTCCCGGGAAGACGAGCAGTACTTC. Its translation: CASSLTPSREDEQYF. V is TRBV27 and J is TRBJ2-7, with a tentative D call TRBD2 (5 bases). The CDR3 loop spans 15 amino acids. The germline gives CDR1 MNHEY, CDR2 SMNVEV (reference sequence). V shed 2 bases and J shed 5 bases, with 16 bases lying between them.

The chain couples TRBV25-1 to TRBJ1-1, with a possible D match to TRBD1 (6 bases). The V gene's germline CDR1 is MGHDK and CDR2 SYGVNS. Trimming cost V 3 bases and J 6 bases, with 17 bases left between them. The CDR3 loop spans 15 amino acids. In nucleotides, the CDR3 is TGTGCCAGCAGTGACGCGGACAGAGGATTCGCTGAAGCTTTCTTT. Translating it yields CASSDADRGFAEAFF.

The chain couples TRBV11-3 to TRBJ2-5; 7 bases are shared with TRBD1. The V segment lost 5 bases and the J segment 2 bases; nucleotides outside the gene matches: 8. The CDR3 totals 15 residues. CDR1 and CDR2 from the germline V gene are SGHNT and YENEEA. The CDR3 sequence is CASSPNPGGQETQYF. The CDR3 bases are TGTGCCAGCAGCCCTAATCCAGGGGGACAAGAGACCCAGTACTTC.

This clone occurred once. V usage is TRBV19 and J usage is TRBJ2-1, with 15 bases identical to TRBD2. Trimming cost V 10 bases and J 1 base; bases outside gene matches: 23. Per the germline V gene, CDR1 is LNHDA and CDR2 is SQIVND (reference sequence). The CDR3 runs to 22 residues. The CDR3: CATSTGTGKGLAGGGSYNEQFF. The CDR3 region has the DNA TGTGCCACCTCTACCGGGACAGGGAAGGGACTAGCGGGAGGTGGGTCCTACAATGAGCAGTTCTTC.

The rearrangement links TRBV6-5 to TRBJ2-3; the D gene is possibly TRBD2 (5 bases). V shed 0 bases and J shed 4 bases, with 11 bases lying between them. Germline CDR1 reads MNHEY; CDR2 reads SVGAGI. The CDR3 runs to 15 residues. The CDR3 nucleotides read TGTGCCAGCAGTTACTCCTCGTGGGAGTCAGATACGCAGTATTTT. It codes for CASSYSSWESDTQYF.

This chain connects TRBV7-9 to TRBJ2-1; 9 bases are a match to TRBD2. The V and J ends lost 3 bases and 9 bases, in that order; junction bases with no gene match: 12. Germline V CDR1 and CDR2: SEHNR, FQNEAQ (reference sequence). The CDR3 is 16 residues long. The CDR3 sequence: CASSFGTSQGGGEQFF. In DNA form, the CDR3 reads TGTGCCAGCAGCTTTGGGACTAGCCAGGGGGGCGGTGAGCAGTTCTTC.

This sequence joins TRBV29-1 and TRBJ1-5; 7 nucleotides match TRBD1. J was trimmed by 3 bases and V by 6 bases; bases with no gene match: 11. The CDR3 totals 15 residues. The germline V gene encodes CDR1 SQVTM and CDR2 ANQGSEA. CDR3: CSVRDSPWYNQPQHF. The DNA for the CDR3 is TGCAGCGTCCGGGACAGCCCCTGGTACAATCAGCCCCAGCATTTT.

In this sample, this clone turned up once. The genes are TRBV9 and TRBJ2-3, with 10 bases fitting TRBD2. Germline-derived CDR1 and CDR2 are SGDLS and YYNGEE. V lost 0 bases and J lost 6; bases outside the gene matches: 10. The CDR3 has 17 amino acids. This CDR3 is CASSVGRGGTSADTQYF. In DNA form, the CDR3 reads TGTGCCAGCAGCGTAGGGAGGGGCGGGACTAGCGCGGATACGCAGTATTTT.

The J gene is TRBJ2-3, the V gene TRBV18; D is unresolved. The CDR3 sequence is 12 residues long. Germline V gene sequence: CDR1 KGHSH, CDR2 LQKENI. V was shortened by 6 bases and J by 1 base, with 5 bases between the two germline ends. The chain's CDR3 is CASSPGTDTQYF. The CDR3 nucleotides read TGTGCCAGCTCCCCTGGCACAGATACGCAGTATTTT.

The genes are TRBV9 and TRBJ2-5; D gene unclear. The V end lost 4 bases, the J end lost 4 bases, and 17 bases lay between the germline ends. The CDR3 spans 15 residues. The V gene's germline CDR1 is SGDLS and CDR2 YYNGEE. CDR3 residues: CASSMTAEWVETQYF. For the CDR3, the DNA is TGTGCCAGCAGCATGACTGCCGAGTGGGTAGAGACCCAGTACTTC.

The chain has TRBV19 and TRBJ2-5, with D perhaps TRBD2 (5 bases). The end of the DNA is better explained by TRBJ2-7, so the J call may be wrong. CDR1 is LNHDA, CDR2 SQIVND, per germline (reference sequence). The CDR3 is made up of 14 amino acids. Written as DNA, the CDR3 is TGTGCCAGTAGTATCCGAGCGGATCTTTACGAGCAGTACTTC. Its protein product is CASSIRADLYEQYF.

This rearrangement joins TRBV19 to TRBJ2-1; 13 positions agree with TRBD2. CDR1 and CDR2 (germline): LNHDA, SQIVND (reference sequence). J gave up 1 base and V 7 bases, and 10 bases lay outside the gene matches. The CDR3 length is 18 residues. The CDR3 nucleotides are TGTGCCAGTACCGATCTCGGACTAGCGGGAGATTCCTACAATGAGCAGTTCTTC. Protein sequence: CASTDLGLAGDSYNEQFF.

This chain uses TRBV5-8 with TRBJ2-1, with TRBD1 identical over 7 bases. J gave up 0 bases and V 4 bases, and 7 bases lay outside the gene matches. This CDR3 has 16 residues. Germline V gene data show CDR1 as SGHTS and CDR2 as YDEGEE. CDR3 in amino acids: CASSPGQRYSYNEQFF. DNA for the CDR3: TGTGCCAGCAGCCCGGGACAGCGATACTCCTACAATGAGCAGTTCTTC.

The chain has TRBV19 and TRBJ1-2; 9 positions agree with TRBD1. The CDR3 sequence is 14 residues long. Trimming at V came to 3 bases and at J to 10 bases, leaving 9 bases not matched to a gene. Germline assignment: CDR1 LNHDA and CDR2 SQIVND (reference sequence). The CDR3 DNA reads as TGTGCCAGTAGTATGTCGGGACAGGGACTATTCTACACCTTC. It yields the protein CASSMSGQGLFYTF.